Below are 3 T cell receptor beta chains sequenced from a single sample in a study of CD8 T cell repertoires and HIV-1 epitope variants. Their antigens remain unidentified. Libraries were prepared by immunoSEQ multiplex PCR; TCRdb keeps only in-frame clonotypes and omits some of them. The table records fewer than 6,000 clones, over 50% of them present only once. Input material: cultured CD8+ T cells derived from PBMCs. These receptors originate from a male donor with HIV.

The chain has TRBV11-1 and TRBJ2-1; D gene ambiguous. CDR3 length equals 17 residues. The germline V gene has CDR1 SGHAT and CDR2 FQDESV (reference sequence). The V end was cut by 1 base, the J end by 0 bases, with 13 bases between. Here the CDR3 DNA reads TGTGCCAGCAGCTTAGGGGAAGGGTCCCCCTCCTACAATGAGCAGTTCTTC. Amino acids: CASSLGEGSPSYNEQFF.

The J gene is TRBJ1-2, the V gene TRBV7-9; D gene ambiguous. The ends were cut back, 5 bases at V and 6 bases at J, with 22 bases in the middle. The CDR3 length is 16 residues. Germline CDR1 is SEHNR and CDR2 is FQNEAQ (reference sequence). CDR3 bases: TGTGCCAGCAGCCACGCCGGAGTGGTTGGGCAAGATGGCTACACCTTC. Translated, it gives CASSHAGVVGQDGYTF.

This clone was detected a few times. The chain carries TRBV27 and TRBJ2-7, with TRBD2 matching 8 bases. Germline CDR1 reads MNHEY; CDR2 reads SMNVEV (reference sequence). This CDR3 has 14 amino acids. With V trimmed by 5 bases and J by 4 bases, 7 bases remained unmatched. CDR3: CASSRGREGYEQYF. CDR3 DNA: TGTGCCAGCAGTCGAGGACGGGAGGGATACGAGCAGTACTTC.